A single TCR beta chain is shown here with its context. This sample was taken from a study of T cell changes during pregnancy in multiple sclerosis. This CDR3 has 15 amino acids. V trimming: 4 bases; J trimming: 0 bases; junction bases outside the gene matches: 6. Germline assignment: CDR1 MNHEY and CDR2 SVGAGI. Libraries were prepared by immunoSEQ multiplex PCR; TCRdb keeps only in-frame clonotypes and omits some of them. The sample lists approximately 99,000 clones, roughly nine tenths occurring once. The V call is TRBV6-5, the J call TRBJ2-7; TRBD2 agrees at 7 bases. The receptor was derived from a female donor in good health, enrolled as a control in a pregnancy study. This material consisted of peripheral blood, taken in the second trimester of pregnancy. The CDR3, as DNA: TGTGCCAGCAGTTCCTTCGGGGGGACCTCCTACGAGCAGTACTTC. This codes for CASSSFGGTSYEQYF.